The 18 T cell receptor beta chains presented below share a single source sample, sequenced in a study of a mutant IDH1 vaccine in newly diagnosed glioma. Their recognized antigens are unknown. Indicated time point: week 5, during vaccination. The study gave 300 ug of mutant IDH1 20-mer peptide per vaccine dose, with topical imiquimod. The assay was immunoSEQ multiplex PCR, and TCRdb's table has in-frame clones only and misses some. Of some 29,000 clones in the sample, approximately 90% are singletons; the top ten hold 3% to 4%. This sample comprised peripheral blood mononuclear cells (PBMCs), obtained from a glioma patient whose treatment included an IDH1 peptide vaccine. The receptors derive from a woman in her 40s with glioma. Some clones in this sample may be carry-over from other donors' samples.

The gene calls are TRBV28 and TRBJ1-1, with 8 bases matching TRBD1. J lost 1 base, V lost 8 bases, and 9 bases had no gene match. Germline V gives CDR1 MDHEN, CDR2 SYDVKM. The CDR3 consists of 15 residues. CDR3 region: CASSPGGARNTEAFF. The CDR3 bases are TGTGCCAGCTCCCCAGGGGGCGCCAGGAACACTGAAGCTTTCTTT.

The rearrangement uses TRBV11-2 and TRBJ1-5; maybe TRBD1 (6 bases). Germline assignment: CDR1 SGHAT and CDR2 FQNNGV. The CDR3 runs 15 residues. V shed 1 base and J shed 5 bases, with 12 bases lying between them. Here the CDR3 reads CASSLAGGGYQPQHF. CDR3 coding DNA: TGTGCCAGCAGCTTAGCCGGCGGGGGCTATCAGCCCCAGCATTTT.

This chain links TRBV5-1 with TRBJ1-1; TRBD1 aligns across 12 bases. V trimming: 4 bases; J trimming: 5 bases; junction bases outside the gene matches: 6. The CDR3 has 15 residues. Germline loops: CDR1 SGHRS, CDR2 YFSETQ. CDR3 residues: CASSNTGQGATEAFF. The CDR3 nucleotides read TGCGCCAGCAGCAACACGGGACAGGGGGCAACTGAAGCTTTCTTT.

V and J are TRBV4-1 and TRBJ2-5; D is undetermined. In germline, CDR1 is MGHRA, CDR2 YSYEKL. The CDR3 covers 13 residues. V lost 4 bases, J lost 5 bases, and 11 bases lay in between. CDR3 bases: TGCGCCAGCAGCCCGCCGGTCGGGGAGACCCAGTACTTC. This encodes CASSPPVGETQYF.

This clone turned up a few times. The chain has TRBV9 and TRBJ2-5, with TRBD2 as a possible D gene (6 bases). The CDR3 contains 15 residues. Trimming stripped 4 bases from V and 4 bases from J, with 17 bases between. CDR1 is SGDLS and CDR2 is YYNGEE in the germline V gene. CDR3 nucleotides: TGTGCCAGCAGCTATAGCGGCTCAGGGCGAGAGACCCAGTACTTC. Translating gives CASSYSGSGRETQYF.

This clone was observed a single time. The chain couples TRBV2 to TRBJ2-1; D uncertain. Between the trimmed V and J ends, which lost 6 bases and 3 bases, there was a span of 3 bases. The CDR3 covers 11 residues. Germline V gene data show CDR1 as SNHLY and CDR2 as FYNNEI. Here the CDR3 DNA reads TGTGCCAGCAGAGGCTACAATGAGCAGTTCTTC. It is translated as CASRGYNEQFF.

V usage is TRBV5-1 and J usage is TRBJ1-3, with D uncertain. Germline CDR1 and CDR2: SGHRS and YFSETQ. The CDR3 length is 14 residues. Trimming removed 4 bases from V and 0 bases from J, with 8 bases in between. CDR3 loop: CASSDGNSGNTIYF. CDR3 DNA: TGCGCCAGCAGCGACGGGAACTCTGGAAACACCATATATTTT.

V gene TRBV7-8 combines with J gene TRBJ2-5; unclear D gene. Germline V gives CDR1 SGHVS, CDR2 FQNEAQ. The V end was cut by 2 bases, the J end by 4 bases, with 5 bases between. The CDR3 length is 12 residues. CDR3 sequence (DNA): TGTGCCAGCAGCTTAATGGGAGAGACCCAGTACTTC. Residues: CASSLMGETQYF.

The chain links TRBV2 to TRBJ2-7, with no clear D. Trimming shortened V by 11 bases and J by 0 bases, and 14 bases separated the two germline ends. The germline V gene has CDR1 SNHLY and CDR2 FYNNEI. CDR3 length: 13 amino acids. In DNA, the CDR3 is TGTGCCGCAGCGCAGTTCCCCTCCTACGAGCAGTACTTC. This translates into CAAAQFPSYEQYF.

In DNA, the CDR3 is TGTGCCAGCAGCCAAGAGGCGCGGACTGAAGCTTTCTTT. This translates into CASSQEARTEAFF. V gene TRBV4-2 combines with J gene TRBJ1-1; D remains unclear. This CDR3 is 13 amino acids long. The V gene lost 0 bases and the J gene lost 5 bases, with 7 bases spanning the gap. Germline V gives CDR1 LGHNA, CDR2 YNFKEQ.

This clone was found once. This sequence joins TRBV5-1 and TRBJ1-4, with 8 bases fitting TRBD1. The CDR3 runs 15 residues. Unmatched junction bases numbered 8, after V lost 3 bases and J lost 7 bases. CDR1 SGHRS and CDR2 YFSETQ come from the germline V gene. CDR3 loop: CASSSSGQGGEKLFF. CDR3 DNA sequence: TGCGCCAGCAGCTCATCAGGACAGGGAGGTGAAAAACTGTTTTTT.

The rearrangement uses TRBV25-1 and TRBJ1-1, with D possibly matching TRBD1 (6 bases). V lost 4 bases and J lost 5, with 14 bases in between. The CDR3 consists of 14 residues. CDR1 MGHDK and CDR2 SYGVNS come from the germline V gene. CDR3 residues: CASSVGGWATEAFF. The CDR3 bases are TGTGCCAGCAGTGTTGGGGGCTGGGCTACTGAAGCTTTCTTT. Full variable domain (outside the CDR3, taken from reference TRBV25-1 and TRBJ1-1): EADIYQTPRYLVIGTGKKITLECSQTMGHDKMYWYQQDPGMELHLIHYSYGVNSTEKGDLSSESTVSRIRTEHFPLTLESARPSHTSQYLCASSVGGWATEAFFGQGTRLTVV.

The chain joins TRBV9 to TRBJ2-7, with D possibly matching TRBD1 (6 bases). V lost 3 bases, J lost 3 bases, and 22 bases lay in between. This CDR3 is 17 amino acids long. The V gene's germline CDR1 is SGDLS and CDR2 YYNGEE. The CDR3 DNA reads as TGTGCCAGCAGCGCAACCCACAGGGTCCCACCTCACTACGAGCAGTACTTC. It is translated as CASSATHRVPPHYEQYF.

V and J are TRBV7-9 and TRBJ2-5; 7 nucleotides align to TRBD1. Trimming removed 5 bases from V and 4 bases from J; junction bases left unmatched: 13. The CDR3 consists of 16 residues. In germline, CDR1 is SEHNR, CDR2 FQNEAQ (reference sequence). The CDR3 loop is CASSHSPGTAVETQYF. In nucleotides, the CDR3 is TGTGCCAGCAGCCATTCACCCGGGACAGCAGTAGAGACCCAGTACTTC.

This clone was seen a handful of times. The chain combines TRBV28 with TRBJ2-7, with 9 bases that match TRBD1. Germline values: CDR1 MDHEN, CDR2 SYDVKM. The CDR3 runs to 16 residues. V gave up 2 bases and J gave up 1 base; unmatched junction bases: 6. Here the CDR3 reads CASSLSMGQGSYEQYF. In DNA, the CDR3 is TGTGCCAGCAGTTTAAGTATGGGACAGGGTTCCTACGAGCAGTACTTC. The full variable domain, its missing parts supplied by reference TRBV28 and TRBJ2-7, is DVKVTQSSRYLVKRTGEKVFLECVQDMDHENMFWYRQDPGLGLRLIYFSYDVKMKEKGDIPEGYSVSREKKERFSLILESASTNQTSMYLCASSLSMGQGSYEQYFGPGTRLTVT.

This chain joins TRBV15 and TRBJ1-5, with 8 bases lining up with TRBD1. After removal of 2 bases from V and 3 bases from J, the junction contained 9 bases not matched to a gene. CDR1 is LNHNV and CDR2 is YYDKDF in the germline V gene (reference sequence). This CDR3 comprises 17 residues. CDR3 coding DNA: TGTGCCACCAGCAGAACCCGGGACAGGAGCATCAATCAGCCCCAGCATTTT. Translated: CATSRTRDRSINQPQHF.

This clone was detected only once. The rearrangement joins TRBV6-5 to TRBJ2-3, with a tentative D call TRBD2 (5 bases). This CDR3 has 12 residues. Germline loops: CDR1 MNHEY, CDR2 SVGAGI. Between the trimmed V and J ends, which lost 6 bases and 6 bases, there was a span of 10 bases. CDR3: CASRGADDTQYF. The CDR3 nucleotides are TGTGCCAGCAGGGGAGCAGACGATACGCAGTATTTT.

This clone appeared a single time. The V and J genes are TRBV10-3 and TRBJ2-1; TRBD2 might be the D (6 bases). Trimming removed 10 bases at V and 5 bases at J, with 12 bases between. The germline V gene has CDR1 ENHRY and CDR2 SYGVKD. This CDR3 has 12 amino acids. The CDR3 DNA reads TGTGCCACCGGGACTCACAACAATGAGCAGTTCTTC. Its protein product is CATGTHNNEQFF.